Given below is one TCR beta chain in context. The data belong to a study of T cells in Graves' hyperthyroidism and ophthalmopathy. Amplified regions were TCR beta CDR3 sequences from RNA transcripts. The study used the HTBI primer set for a first-round RT-PCR of the TCR CDR3. MiXCR was run by TCRdb on the multiplex PCR reads, yielding one entry per CDR3 protein. The table lists 550,000 to 850,000 distinct CDR3 sequences, roughly a sixth of them singletons. Fresh peripheral blood, about 10 ml of it, supplied the PBMCs. The CDR3 is 14 residues long. J gave up 7 bases and V 4 bases, and 7 bases lay outside the gene matches. Per the germline V gene, CDR1 is SGHKS and CDR2 is YYEKEE (reference sequence).

Sequencing was performed on blood. This chain connects TRBV5-5 to TRBJ1-3; 8 positions match TRBD1. This sequence originates from a woman in her 50s with Graves' hyperthyroidism that later progressed to Graves' ophthalmopathy. CDR3 sequence: CASSQTGAWNTIYF. DNA of the CDR3: TGTGCCAGCAGCCAGACAGGGGCCTGGAACACCATATATTTT.